Below are 21 T cell receptor beta chains sequenced from a single sample in a study of PD-L1 blockade in urothelial cancer. Measured with immunoSEQ multiplex PCR; TCRdb has only the in-frame clones, and not every one. This sample yields tens of thousands of clones, of which more than 70% are seen a single time; around an eighth belongs to the top ten. Time point meaning: pretreatment peripheral blood. The sample consisted of PBMCs, taken around atezolizumab (anti-PD-L1) treatment. The receptor source for this set is a man aged 60-69 years with urothelial cancer.

The rearrangement uses TRBV27 and TRBJ1-5; 8 bases are shared with TRBD1. The CDR3 covers 15 residues. CDR1 is MNHEY and CDR2 is SMNVEV in the germline V gene (reference sequence). Germline trimming cut 6 bases from V and 6 bases from J; bases unmatched to any gene: 10. This chain's CDR3 is CASRPRDRIVQPQHF. CDR3 nucleotides: TGTGCCAGCAGGCCCCGGGACAGGATTGTTCAGCCCCAGCATTTT.

DNA for the CDR3: TGCGCCAGCAGCTTTGCGGGACCCCTGGGGCCCCAGCATTTT. Protein sequence: CASSFAGPLGPQHF. The V call is TRBV5-1, the J call TRBJ1-5, with D perhaps TRBD1 (5 bases). Germline CDR1 SGHRS, CDR2 YFSETQ. The V gene lost 2 bases and the J gene lost 9 bases, with 15 bases spanning the gap. This CDR3 contains 14 residues.

Points on this clone: In the same sample, other DNA sequences code for this CDR3. The chain uses TRBV20-1 and TRBJ1-1; 7 positions match TRBD1. The CDR3 has 11 residues. Germline lookup yields CDR1 DFQATT and CDR2 SNEGSKA (reference sequence). Unmatched junction bases numbered 11, after V lost 8 bases and J lost 11 bases. This CDR3 is CSTHRTGEAFF. DNA of the CDR3: TGCAGTACCCATCGGACAGGAGAGGCTTTCTTT.

This clone was found once. The chain has TRBV19 and TRBJ2-7, with 7 positions matching TRBD2. The junction had 12 bases not matched to a gene; V was cut back by 5 bases and J by 2 bases. Germline CDR1 LNHDA, CDR2 SQIVND (reference sequence). The CDR3 runs to 16 residues. This CDR3 reads CASSGYRTRFAYEQYF. The CDR3 DNA reads as TGTGCCAGTAGTGGCTACCGGACTAGATTCGCCTACGAGCAGTACTTC.

This clone was found once. The rearrangement joins TRBV11-2 to TRBJ2-7; 8 bases agree with TRBD2. J gave up 5 bases and V 1 base, and 7 bases lay outside the gene matches. The CDR3 loop spans 15 amino acids. The V gene's germline CDR1 is SGHAT and CDR2 FQNNGV. This CDR3 is CASSLVGGRNHEQYF. CDR3 bases: TGTGCCAGCAGCTTAGTGGGCGGGAGGAACCACGAGCAGTACTTC.

V is TRBV9 and J is TRBJ1-3; TRBD1 matches 8 bases. Germline V gene data show CDR1 as SGDLS and CDR2 as YYNGEE. Germline trimming cut 0 bases from V and 1 base from J; bases unmatched to any gene: 15. This CDR3 is 20 amino acids long. The CDR3 region is CASSVATDPGQVFSGNTIYF. The CDR3 nucleotides read TGTGCCAGCAGCGTAGCTACAGACCCGGGACAGGTCTTTTCTGGAAACACCATATATTTT.

The rearrangement links TRBV5-1 to TRBJ2-5, with 10 bases fitting TRBD2. V dropped 3 bases and J dropped 5; count of bases not matched to a gene: 7. The germline V gene encodes CDR1 SGHRS and CDR2 YFSETQ. This CDR3 contains 15 residues. The CDR3 loop is CASSYTSGVGETQYF. The CDR3 DNA reads TGCGCCAGCAGCTACACTAGCGGGGTCGGGGAGACCCAGTACTTC.

The CDR3, as DNA: TGTGCCAGCAGTTACTCGGCCGGGAGAGTGCAGTACTTC. Protein: CASSYSAGRVQYF. V and J are TRBV6-6 and TRBJ2-7; D is possibly TRBD2 (6 bases). Germline CDR1 reads MNHNY; CDR2 reads SVGAGI (reference sequence). V was shortened by 0 bases and J by 9 bases, with 12 bases between the two germline ends. This CDR3 contains 13 residues.

This chain links TRBV14 with TRBJ2-1; 8 bases fit TRBD1. The ends lost 4 bases at V and 1 base at J; junction bases unmatched: 15. Looked up from germline, CDR1 is SGHDN and CDR2 is FVKESK. There are 19 residues in the CDR3. This CDR3 reads CASSLLDRGTIYSYNEQFF. The CDR3 DNA follows: TGTGCCAGCAGCCTATTAGACAGGGGTACAATTTATTCCTACAATGAGCAGTTCTTC. Full variable domain (remainder filled in from reference TRBV14 and TRBJ2-1): EAGVTQFPSHSVIEKGQTVTLRCDPISGHDNLYWYRRVMGKEIKFLLHFVKESKQDESGMPNNRFLAERTGGTYSTLKVQPAELEDSGVYFCASSLLDRGTIYSYNEQFFGPGTRLTVL.

The V gene is TRBV7-8, the J gene TRBJ2-5, with TRBD2 matching over 8 bases. This CDR3 contains 16 residues. Germline CDR1 SGHVS, CDR2 FQNEAQ. The ends lost 3 bases at V and 0 bases at J; junction bases unmatched: 6. CDR3 coding DNA: TGTGCCAGCAGCTTGCTGCGGGGGGCGTACCAAGAGACCCAGTACTTC. Translation gives CASSLLRGAYQETQYF.

This clone was seen just once. The rearrangement uses TRBV15 and TRBJ1-6; unclear D gene. This CDR3 has 15 amino acids. The germline V gene encodes CDR1 LNHNV and CDR2 YYDKDF (reference sequence). The germline V and J ends were trimmed by 5 bases and 6 bases, with 14 bases remaining between them. The CDR3 loop is CATSLNAGSNSPLHF. Written as DNA, the CDR3 is TGTGCCACCAGCCTAAACGCTGGTTCTAATTCACCCCTCCACTTT.

The chain links TRBV18 to TRBJ2-1; TRBD2 might be the D (5 bases). CDR1 is KGHSH and CDR2 is LQKENI in the germline V gene. CDR3 length equals 13 residues. The V gene lost 4 bases and the J gene lost 8 bases, with 12 bases spanning the gap. DNA of the CDR3: TGTGCCAGCTCACAACGGGGTCCCGATGAGCAGTTCTTC. This translates into CASSQRGPDEQFF.

J is TRBJ1-5 and V is TRBV5-1, with D possibly TRBD1 on 6 matching bases. The germline V and J ends were trimmed by 0 bases and 4 bases, with 11 bases remaining between them. Germline V gene sequence: CDR1 SGHRS, CDR2 YFSETQ. The CDR3 has 15 residues. CDR3 nucleotide sequence: TGCGCCAGCAGCTTGGGTGGGACAAATAATCAGCCCCAGCATTTT. The encoded protein is CASSLGGTNNQPQHF. Using reference TRBV5-1 and TRBJ1-5 for the parts outside the CDR3, the full variable domain is KAGVTQTPRYLIKTRGQQVTLSCSPISGHRSVSWYQQTPGQGLQFLFEYFSETQRNKGNFPGRFSGRQFSNSRSEMNVSTLELGDSALYLCASSLGGTNNQPQHFGDGTRLSIL.

This chain links TRBV5-1 with TRBJ2-5; 9 nucleotides align to TRBD2. Germline V CDR1 and CDR2: SGHRS, YFSETQ. The junction had 4 bases not matched to a gene; V was cut back by 0 bases and J by 1 base. This CDR3 is 16 amino acids long. CDR3 nucleotides: TGCGCCAGCAGCTTGGAGGCGCGGGGGGGCCAAGAGACCCAGTACTTC. It translates to CASSLEARGGQETQYF.

The V and J genes are TRBV5-6 and TRBJ2-1; 16 bases fit TRBD2. The CDR3 covers 17 residues. V was pared by 6 bases and J by 9 bases, with 12 bases of the junction left unmatched. Germline assignment: CDR1 SGHDT and CDR2 YYEEEE. For the CDR3, the DNA is TGTGCCAGCACCTGGGGACTAGCGGGGGGGGGAGTGGGTGAGCAGTTCTTC. As protein: CASTWGLAGGGVGEQFF.

The chain carries TRBV7-2 and TRBJ2-2, with D uncertain. This CDR3 contains 12 residues. Germline V lookup: CDR1 SGHTA, CDR2 FQGNSA. V shed 5 bases and J shed 3 bases, with 4 bases lying between them. The CDR3 spells CASSPDTGELFF. The CDR3 DNA follows: TGTGCCAGCAGCCCAGACACCGGGGAGCTGTTTTTT. The variable domain in full, completed from reference TRBV7-2 and TRBJ2-2, reads GAGVSQSPSNKVTEKGKDVELRCDPISGHTALYWYRQSLGQGLEFLIYFQGNSAPDKSGLPSDRFSAERTGGSVSTLTIQRTQQEDSAVYLCASSPDTGELFFGEGSRLTVL.

V gene TRBV9 combines with J gene TRBJ2-2, with a weak D call TRBD2 (5 bases). The CDR3 contains 16 residues. Trimming removed 0 bases at V and 4 bases at J, with 13 bases between. Germline CDR1 and CDR2: SGDLS and YYNGEE. In DNA, the CDR3 is TGTGCCAGCAGCGTAGCTGGAGACTACTTCACCGGGGAGCTGTTTTTT. It codes for CASSVAGDYFTGELFF.

V is TRBV30 and J is TRBJ2-7; D is perhaps TRBD2 (6 bases). CDR3 size: 15 residues. The germline V gene has CDR1 GTSNPN and CDR2 SVGIG (reference sequence). Trimming left V 7 bases short and J 4 bases short, with 23 bases between. CDR3 amino acids: CASSTRVGTLYEQYF. The CDR3 coding sequence is TGTGCCTCCTCCACAAGGGTTGGGACTCTTTACGAGCAGTACTTC.

The chain has TRBV7-6 and TRBJ2-2; TRBD2 might be the D (6 bases). CDR3 length equals 15 residues. Germline V lookup: CDR1 SGHVS, CDR2 FNYEAQ. V gave up 5 bases and J gave up 1 base, with 11 bases separating them. The CDR3 spells CASSPGLGNTGELFF. CDR3 DNA: TGTGCCAGCAGCCCGGGACTTGGGAACACCGGGGAGCTGTTTTTT.

The table lists this clone with a few counts. The chain uses TRBV15 and TRBJ1-5; no firm D call. Germline V lookup: CDR1 LNHNV, CDR2 YYDKDF (reference sequence). The CDR3 has 17 amino acids. V lost 3 bases to trimming and J lost 1 base, with 16 bases between them. The CDR3 bases are TGTGCCACCAGCAGGGACCGGGCGGGCGGGAGCAATCAGCCCCAGCATTTT. Amino acids: CATSRDRAGGSNQPQHF.

The chain joins TRBV7-8 to TRBJ2-2, with D perhaps matching TRBD1 (5 bases). The CDR3 runs to 16 residues. Germline CDR1 SGHVS, CDR2 FQNEAQ. Between the trimmed V and J ends, which lost 4 bases and 0 bases, there was a span of 12 bases. CDR3 protein: CASSSLAGTNTGELFF. The CDR3 coding sequence is TGTGCCAGCAGCTCGCTGGCAGGGACGAACACCGGGGAGCTGTTTTTT. The whole variable domain, remainder taken from reference TRBV7-8 and TRBJ2-2, is GAGVSQSPRYKVAKRGQDVALRCDPISGHVSLFWYQQALGQGPEFLTYFQNEAQLDKSGLPSDRFFAERPEGSVSTLKIQRTQQEDSAVYLCASSSLAGTNTGELFFGEGSRLTVL.